This T cell receptor (beta chain) was sequenced during a study of technical replicates of blood from several donors. The protocol was immunoSEQ multiplex PCR, while the TCRdb copy is restricted to in-frame clones and leaves out a portion. This sample carries tens of thousands of clones, 95% to 99% of them seen once, and the ten largest clones take less than 0.25%. Between the trimmed V and J ends, which lost 0 bases and 0 bases, there was a span of 7 bases. CDR3 length: 14 residues. Per germline, CDR1 SGDLS and CDR2 YYNGEE. The rearrangement links TRBV9 to TRBJ2-7; D ambiguous. This receptor was obtained from a human donor in good health. Sequencing was carried out using T cells isolated from PBMCs. The CDR3 sequence: CASSVVPTSYEQYF. The DNA of the CDR3 is TGTGCCAGCAGCGTAGTTCCTACCTCCTACGAGCAGTACTTC.